These 13 T cell receptor beta chains originate from one sample sequenced in a study of CD8 T cells in Susac syndrome. The authors reverse transcribed roughly 0.5 to 1 ug RNA with random hexamers. MiXCR, applied by TCRdb to the immunoSEQ multiplex PCR reads, yields one record per CDR3 protein. The sample has about 440,000 distinct CDR3 sequences, around 85% seen once. Sequenced sample: CD8+ T cells from PBMCs. Receptors were obtained from a human donor with multiple sclerosis.

The chain is built from TRBV11-1 and TRBJ2-7; TRBD1 aligns across 12 bases. The length of the CDR3 is 15 residues. Germline CDR1 reads SGHAT; CDR2 reads FQDESV (reference sequence). Trimming removed 3 bases from V and 5 bases from J; junction bases left unmatched: 5. CDR3 nucleotides: TGTGCCAGCAGCTTCGGGACAGGGGGCATCCACGAGCAGTACTTC. Its translation: CASSFGTGGIHEQYF.

This chain connects TRBV6-1 to TRBJ2-1, with 7 bases identical to TRBD2. This CDR3 comprises 13 residues. Germline-derived CDR1 and CDR2 are MNHNS and SASEGT. V shed 6 bases, J shed 9 bases, and the junction held 8 bases outside the gene matches. CDR3 coding DNA: TGTGCCAGCAGGGCGGGAGACCTGGGTGAGCAGTTCTTC. It translates to CASRAGDLGEQFF.

V is TRBV10-3 and J is TRBJ2-1, with D perhaps TRBD2 (6 bases). The CDR3 extends over 16 amino acids. Trimming took off 4 bases at V and 5 bases at J, with 18 bases between the two ends. CDR1 ENHRY and CDR2 SYGVKD come from the germline V gene. The CDR3 spells CAISGGDHRSDNEQFF. In DNA form, the CDR3 reads TGTGCCATCAGTGGCGGGGACCATCGAAGCGACAATGAGCAGTTCTTC.

The chain recombines TRBV5-1 with TRBJ2-7; the D is unclear. Germline lookup yields CDR1 SGHRS and CDR2 YFSETQ. The ends were cut back, 0 bases at V and 6 bases at J, with 16 bases in the middle. The length of the CDR3 is 15 residues. The CDR3 spells CASSLEWRLGGEQYF. DNA of the CDR3: TGCGCCAGCAGCTTGGAGTGGCGTTTGGGTGGCGAGCAGTACTTC.

The V and J genes are TRBV27 and TRBJ1-5; 9 bases align to TRBD1. The germline V gene encodes CDR1 MNHEY and CDR2 SMNVEV (reference sequence). V dropped 0 bases and J dropped 7; count of bases not matched to a gene: 4. CDR3 length: 15 amino acids. The CDR3 region is CASSLSGQGKQPQHF. The CDR3 DNA reads TGTGCCAGCAGTTTATCGGGACAGGGAAAGCAGCCCCAGCATTTT.

This clonotype came up once. V usage is TRBV18 and J usage is TRBJ2-7, with 8 bases aligning to TRBD1. The length of the CDR3 is 14 residues. V was clipped by 6 bases and J by 3 bases; unmatched bases: 7. Germline-derived CDR1 and CDR2 are KGHSH and LQKENI. DNA for the CDR3: TGTGCCAGCTCGCGAGCACAGGGGGGCTACGAGCAGTACTTC. Translated, it gives CASSRAQGGYEQYF.

This rearrangement joins TRBV5-8 to TRBJ1-6, with D maybe TRBD1 (6 bases). Germline lookup yields CDR1 SGHTS and CDR2 YDEGEE. V lost 2 bases and J lost 9, with 12 bases in between. This CDR3 has 14 amino acids. CDR3 bases: TGTGCCAGCAGCTTTACAGGGTCAGGTTCACCCCTCCACTTT. It specifies CASSFTGSGSPLHF.

The rearrangement links TRBV5-1 to TRBJ2-7; TRBD1 might be the D (5 bases). Deletions cut 3 bases from V and 2 bases from J, with 15 bases between. The CDR3 loop spans 15 amino acids. The germline V gene has CDR1 SGHRS and CDR2 YFSETQ. CDR3 loop: CASSSDWTLTYEQYF. In DNA, the CDR3 is TGCGCCAGCAGCTCAGACTGGACACTCACCTACGAGCAGTACTTC.

The chain employs TRBV15 and TRBJ1-4; 8 nucleotides line up with TRBD1. CDR1 is LNHNV and CDR2 is YYDKDF in the germline V gene (reference sequence). The ends lost 8 bases at V and 6 bases at J; junction bases unmatched: 5. This CDR3 is 13 amino acids long. The CDR3 DNA reads as TGTGCCACCCAGGGGGCGAATGATGAAAAACTGTTTTTT. It encodes CATQGANDEKLFF.

The rearrangement uses TRBV4-2 and TRBJ2-1, with 7 bases identical to TRBD2. In germline, CDR1 is LGHNA, CDR2 YNFKEQ. This CDR3 is built from 16 residues. V lost 0 bases and J lost 3; bases outside the gene matches: 5. The CDR3 region is CASSQEMGEGYNEQFF. In DNA, the CDR3 is TGTGCCAGCAGCCAAGAGATGGGGGAGGGCTACAATGAGCAGTTCTTC.

The chain recombines TRBV30 with TRBJ2-7, with D uncertain. V lost 2 bases, J lost 2 bases, and 10 bases lay in between. The germline CDR1 and CDR2 sequences are GTSNPN and SVGIG (reference sequence). The CDR3 sequence is 13 residues long. CDR3 residues: CAWSIDGAYEQYF. Written as DNA, the CDR3 is TGTGCCTGGAGTATAGACGGCGCCTACGAGCAGTACTTC.

The V gene is TRBV20-1, the J gene TRBJ2-5, with D tentatively TRBD1 or TRBD2 (6 bases each). Germline loops: CDR1 DFQATT, CDR2 SNEGSKA (reference sequence). The CDR3 runs to 16 residues. Between the trimmed V and J ends, which lost 0 bases and 3 bases, there was a span of 17 bases. The CDR3 nucleotides are TGCAGTGCTAGAGATAGGGTAGGGGGGACAAAAGAGACCCAGTACTTC. The encoded protein is CSARDRVGGTKETQYF.

The CDR3 protein is CASSPPGEGTDTQYF. As DNA, the CDR3 is TGTGCCAGCAGCCCTCCGGGAGAGGGGACAGATACGCAGTATTTT. The chain joins TRBV5-4 to TRBJ2-3, with a weak D call TRBD2 (6 bases). The CDR3 extends over 15 amino acids. Germline CDR1 reads SGHNT; CDR2 reads YYREEE (reference sequence). V lost 4 bases and J 3 bases, leaving 15 bases between the germline ends.